These T cell receptor beta chains were read from a single sample in a study of blood T cells in healthy people across ages. TCRdb reprocessed the 5' RACE reads with MiXCR, giving one entry per CDR3 protein. The profile shows roughly 1.5 million distinct CDR3 sequences, about 45% of them singletons. Sequences were obtained from blood. The source of these receptors is a woman in her late teens or twenties in good health. Both conserved end residues are part of each CDR3. Fields, in order: CDR3 protein, J gene, V gene, clone size. Clone size is stated in some rows and not others, as once, few, many or a class when expanded.

CDR3: CAGSFMGGRQPQHF
J: TRBJ1-5
V: TRBV12-3/TRBV12-4
size: -

CDR3: CASSPTLQETQFF
J: TRBJ2-1
V: TRBV18
size: -

CDR3: CASSRQTVPWEQYF
J: TRBJ2-7
V: TRBV6-2/TRBV6-3
size: few

CDR3: CASSQFVESSYEQYF
J: TRBJ2-7
V: TRBV14
size: -

CDR3: CSVRLAGAYEQYF
J: TRBJ2-7
V: TRBV29-1
size: many

CDR3: CASSSTGTSITDTQYF
J: TRBJ2-3
V: TRBV7-9
size: once

CDR3: CSVLGQGSYGYTF
J: TRBJ1-2
V: TRBV20-1
size: -

CDR3: CSASVLGNYNEQYF
J: TRBJ2-7
V: TRBV20-1
size: -

CDR3: CASSLAETQETQYF
J: TRBJ2-5
V: TRBV13
size: once

CDR3: CASSLRRETSYEQYF
J: TRBJ2-7
V: TRBV28
size: -

CDR3: CAYRDRVVNSPLHF
J: TRBJ1-6
V: TRBV7-2
size: -

CDR3: CASSLGQAGGLFF
J: TRBJ2-2
V: TRBV28
size: once

CDR3: CAISPSGGRSDEQFF
J: TRBJ2-1
V: TRBV10-3
size: -

CDR3: CSASSPNYNEQFF
J: TRBJ2-1
V: TRBV20-1
size: -

CDR3: CASSLKGGYYGYTF
J: TRBJ1-2
V: TRBV7-9
size: -

CDR3: CSAPSLARPYEQYF
J: TRBJ2-7
V: TRBV20-1
size: many

CDR3: CNARKETVPRDTQYF
J: TRBJ2-7
V: TRBV20-1
size: -

CDR3: CSASMSGFSNQPQHF
J: TRBJ1-5
V: TRBV20-1
size: few

CDR3: CASSQGTGNIQYF
J: TRBJ2-4
V: TRBV4-1
size: -

CDR3: CASSDRGWAEAFF
J: TRBJ1-1
V: TRBV6-2/TRBV6-3
size: few

CDR3: CAWGQGLSYEQYF
J: TRBJ2-7
V: TRBV30
size: -

CDR3: CASSLRSSGTLYSPLHF
J: TRBJ1-6
V: TRBV27
size: once

CDR3: CASSFRAGLSLSYEQYF
J: TRBJ2-7
V: TRBV12-3/TRBV12-4
size: few

CDR3: CASSHTGGVYNEQFF
J: TRBJ2-1
V: TRBV7-2
size: -

CDR3: CASSQDRVLAGSFWQYF
J: TRBJ2-4
V: TRBV4-2
size: few

CDR3: CASSPSGTFSDTQYF
J: TRBJ2-3
V: TRBV6-2/TRBV6-3
size: -

CDR3: CSAGTTSGRSYNEQFF
J: TRBJ2-1
V: TRBV20-1
size: few